Each of the 7 T cell receptor beta chains below was sequenced from the same sample in a study of blood T cell repertoires in COVID-19. Here immunoSEQ multiplex PCR was the method, and the copy in TCRdb shows in-frame clones only, minus some. The sample yields over 250,000 clones, roughly 85% seen once. Source material: PBMCs or T cells enriched from blood (not recorded which). The receptors were gathered from a man between 40 and 49 years old who had been exposed to COVID-19.

This rearrangement joins TRBV7-9 to TRBJ1-6, with a weak D call TRBD1 (5 bases). Looked up from germline, CDR1 is SEHNR and CDR2 is FQNEAQ (reference sequence). The ends were cut back, 5 bases at V and 0 bases at J, with 11 bases in the middle. The CDR3 is made up of 16 amino acids. The CDR3 here is CASSTFGGSYNSPLHF. The CDR3 DNA is TGTGCCAGCAGCACATTCGGGGGCTCCTATAATTCACCCCTCCACTTT.

The chain employs TRBV25-1 and TRBJ2-7; D call uncertain. CDR3 length equals 14 residues. Germline lookup yields CDR1 MGHDK and CDR2 SYGVNS. V lost 2 bases, J lost 4 bases, and 12 bases lay in between. CDR3 bases: TGTGCCAGCAGTGAACCCGGTGTCGGTTACGAGCAGTACTTC. Protein sequence: CASSEPGVGYEQYF.

The chain uses TRBV11-2 and TRBJ1-1, with TRBD1 identical over 10 bases. CDR3 length equals 16 residues. V dropped 3 bases and J dropped 2; count of bases not matched to a gene: 6. Germline lookup yields CDR1 SGHAT and CDR2 FQNNGV. The CDR3 loop is CASSFPWTGGNTEAFF. CDR3 in DNA: TGTGCCAGCAGCTTCCCGTGGACAGGGGGAAACACTGAAGCTTTCTTT.

This clone was found a few times. The chain employs TRBV7-8 and TRBJ1-2, with a possible D match to TRBD1 (6 bases). V lost 2 bases and J 3 bases, leaving 28 bases between the germline ends. CDR3 length: 20 residues. Germline V gives CDR1 SGHVS, CDR2 FQNEAQ. In nucleotides, the CDR3 is TGTGCCAGCAGCTTAATCGGTGACTACTTTGCTTGGACAGAACACTATGGCTACACCTTC. Translation: CASSLIGDYFAWTEHYGYTF.

The chain couples TRBV2 to TRBJ2-1; D unclear. This CDR3 has 11 residues. Trimming removed 8 bases at V and 6 bases at J, with 8 bases between. Germline assignment: CDR1 SNHLY and CDR2 FYNNEI. The CDR3 nucleotides are TGTGCCAGCCAGTACACCAATGAGCAGTTCTTC. Amino acids: CASQYTNEQFF.

The chain employs TRBV24-1 and TRBJ2-7, with D uncertain. Trimming took 3 bases from V and 0 from J, leaving 11 bases between them. The CDR3 has 15 residues. Germline loops: CDR1 KGHDR, CDR2 SFDVKD. Here the CDR3 DNA reads TGTGCCACCAGTGATCGGTCGGCTAGCTCCTACGAGCAGTACTTC. Translated, it gives CATSDRSASSYEQYF.

The gene calls are TRBV5-1 and TRBJ1-2; TRBD1 is a possible D gene (6 bases). The CDR3 loop spans 16 amino acids. Trimming stripped 4 bases from V and 4 bases from J, with 20 bases between. From germline, CDR1 is SGHRS and CDR2 YFSETQ. Here the CDR3 reads CASSAGLGQGLYGYTF. Here the CDR3 DNA reads TGCGCCAGCAGCGCGGGTCTAGGGCAGGGGCTCTATGGCTACACCTTC.